One TCR beta chain is described in this entry. Assay used: immunoSEQ multiplex PCR; TCRdb lists only in-frame clones, some missing. The sample has 350,000 to 450,000 clones; approximately 86% are singletons. V lost 2 bases to trimming and J lost 2 bases, with 12 bases between them. The CDR3 is 15 amino acids. Per germline, CDR1 SEHNR and CDR2 FQNEAQ (reference sequence). The sample comes from a study of blood T cell repertoires in COVID-19. Enrollment of patients from Seattle took place during active infection, with longitudinal follow-up. This TCR derives from an older woman with COVID-19, enrolled during active disease. Source material: peripheral blood. This chain uses TRBV7-9 with TRBJ1-1; TRBD1 might be the D (6 bases). CDR3 amino acids: CASSLLRGANTEAFF. CDR3 DNA: TGTGCCAGCAGCTTACTCCGGGGGGCCAACACTGAAGCTTTCTTT.